The present T cell receptor (beta chain) was sequenced within a study of cytomegalovirus exposure and HLA in healthy donors. This CDR3 has 14 residues. The V gene lost 4 bases and the J gene lost 8 bases, with 16 bases spanning the gap. Germline CDR1 and CDR2: SGDLS and YYNGEE. This PCR relied on a set of 60 Vbeta primers and 13 Jbeta primers. Clones were read by immunoSEQ multiplex PCR, and TCRdb kept only the in-frame ones, dropping some. The data show roughly 200,000 clones, around 84% seen once. Notes on this clone: The antigen is undetermined.

Study-wide results and limits: At a 0.05 false discovery rate, a later analysis found 15,000 to 20,000 TCR beta sequences to be associated with HLA alleles. The authors reported that TCR beta sequences could predict HLA-A and HLA-B alleles. These predictions were accurate for most subjects in the first cohort. Later analysis identified a missense DCLRE1C variant that was linked to TCR beta V- and J-gene trimming.

The genes are TRBV9 and TRBJ2-1, with D possibly matching TRBD1 (6 bases). The origin of this receptor is a woman aged 18-29 years in good health and CMV-seronegative. Sequencing input: PBMCs. The CDR3 DNA reads as TGTGCCAGCAGCCTGCAGGACAGCTGGGATGAGCAGTTCTTC. Amino acids: CASSLQDSWDEQFF.